This note documents a single T cell receptor (beta chain) sequence. No antigen is known for it. Tagging with unique molecular identifiers was a feature of the TCR beta cDNA libraries. Researchers reported roughly 0.5 million cDNA molecules coming from around 1 to 9.1 million T cells. Each CDR3 protein is one row after TCRdb ran MiXCR on the PCR reads. The sample includes about 800,000 distinct CDR3 sequences, 30% of them seen just once. This record belongs to a study of post-analysis software for immune sequencing data. Study as a whole: The disease courses covered relapsing-remitting, secondary progressive and progressive-relapsing multiple sclerosis.

The CDR3 contains 18 residues. The trim removed 2 bases at V and 6 bases at J, leaving 15 bases unmatched. Germline CDR1 MNHEY, CDR2 SVGAGI. Study-wide points: The authors found that F measure strongly co-clustered same-batch samples. Five TRBV segments were significantly more frequent in patients than in controls. TRBV5-6, TRBV5-1 and TRBV20-1 were among these segments. People with multiple sclerosis had a significantly lower normalized Chao1 diversity than controls did.

Sequenced input: blood. The sequence was obtained from a girl between 5 and 17 years old with multiple sclerosis. This chain connects TRBV6-5 to TRBJ1-2, with 10 bases aligning to TRBD1. The CDR3 DNA reads TGTGCCAGCAGTTACCCAAAATCCCACCGGGACAGGGGTAATGGCTACACCTTC. Translated, it gives CASSYPKSHRDRGNGYTF.